These 10 T cell receptor beta chains were all obtained from the same sample, sequenced in a study of T cells in Graves' hyperthyroidism and ophthalmopathy. The source material, RNA transcripts, was used to amplify TCR beta CDR3 regions. HTBI primers were employed in a first-round RT-PCR of the TCR CDR3. TCRdb re-called the multiplex PCR reads with MiXCR, one entry per CDR3 protein. Of 500,000 to 750,000 distinct CDR3 sequences listed, approximately 44% were seen once; the top ten hold around 7.7%. The source material was peripheral blood or thyroid tissue (not recorded which). The receptors were sampled from a woman aged 18-29 years with Graves' hyperthyroidism.

Notes on this clonotype: This may come from a read error, since a much larger clone is one base off. The J gene is TRBJ2-5, the V gene TRBV7-9, with 7 bases fitting TRBD1. Germline assignment: CDR1 SEHNR and CDR2 FQNEAQ (reference sequence). The CDR3 has 15 amino acids. The DNA for the CDR3 is TGTGCCTGCAGCCCAATAGGGACAGCGCAAGAGACCCAGTACTTC. Amino acids: CACSPIGTAQETQYF.

This clonotype was recorded at least ten times. This chain joins TRBV6-6 and TRBJ1-4; tentative D call: TRBD1 (5 bases). CDR1 is MNHNY, CDR2 SVGAGI, per germline (reference sequence). V was clipped by 7 bases and J by 8 bases, with 11 bases between them. CDR3 length equals 12 residues. The CDR3 loop is CASTGEKEKLFF. CDR3 nucleotide sequence: TGTGCCAGCACGGGGGAGAAGGAAAAACTGTTTTTT.

This clonotype was seen at least ten times. The chain couples TRBV7-2 to TRBJ1-2; the D is unclear. The ends were cut back, 6 bases at V and 4 bases at J, with 12 bases in the middle. The CDR3 has 13 residues. Germline loops: CDR1 SGHTA, CDR2 FQGNSA. For the CDR3, the DNA is TGTGCCAGCAGTCCGGGAGGAGGCTATGGCTACACCTTC. Translated, it gives CASSPGGGYGYTF.

Written as DNA, the CDR3 is TGTGCCAGACAGGGCTCCTACGAGCAGTACTTC. This translates into CARQGSYEQYF. J is TRBJ2-7 and V is TRBV7-9, with D maybe TRBD1 (6 bases). V lost 9 bases and J 0 bases, leaving 6 bases between the germline ends. Per the germline V gene, CDR1 is SEHNR and CDR2 is FQNEAQ (reference sequence). The CDR3 loop spans 11 amino acids.

The table lists this clonotype with many counts. This sequence joins TRBV7-9 and TRBJ2-7; TRBD2 matches 10 bases. CDR1 and CDR2 (germline): SEHNR, FQNEAQ (reference sequence). CDR3 length: 14 amino acids. After removal of 5 bases from V and 7 bases from J, the junction contained 8 bases not matched to a gene. The CDR3 protein is CASSPPLAGVEQYF. Written as DNA, the CDR3 is TGTGCCAGCAGCCCCCCCCTAGCGGGAGTGGAGCAGTACTTC.

CDR3 amino acids: CASGPTGERDEKLFF. Here the CDR3 DNA reads TGTGCCAGCGGCCCCACAGGGGAGCGGGATGAAAAACTGTTTTTT. This chain connects TRBV9 to TRBJ1-4; 7 nucleotides agree with TRBD1. V lost 7 bases to trimming and J lost 6 bases; unmatched junction nucleotides: 12. Per germline, CDR1 SGDLS and CDR2 YYNGEE. CDR3 size: 15 residues.

This chain links TRBV5-4 with TRBJ2-7; 14 positions match TRBD2. Looked up from germline, CDR1 is SGHNT and CDR2 is YYREEE (reference sequence). CDR3 length: 16 residues. The V segment lost 7 bases and the J segment 6 bases; nucleotides outside the gene matches: 12. The CDR3 DNA follows: TGTGCCAGCCTACAGGGGACTAGCGGGAGTAGGCTCGAGCAGTACTTC. Amino acid sequence: CASLQGTSGSRLEQYF.

In nucleotides, the CDR3 is TGTGCCATCAGTGAGTCGTTGACTAGCGGGACTTACAATGAGCAGTACTTC. It translates to CAISESLTSGTYNEQYF. The chain combines TRBV10-3 with TRBJ2-7; 11 bases align to TRBD2. From germline, CDR1 is ENHRY and CDR2 SYGVKD. Losses at the gene ends were 0 bases for V and 7 bases for J; bases not matched to a gene: 11. The CDR3 has 17 residues.

In its sample, this clonotype was seen many times. The V gene is TRBV5-8, the J gene TRBJ2-5; D possibly corresponds to TRBD1 (6 bases). V gave up 4 bases and J gave up 5 bases, with 12 bases separating them. Germline values: CDR1 SGHTS, CDR2 YDEGEE. This CDR3 spans 13 amino acids. The CDR3 nucleotides are TGTGCCAGCAGCCCACAGGGAGAGGAGACCCAGTACTTC. It yields the protein CASSPQGEETQYF.

In its sample, this clonotype was seen a few times. The chain links TRBV27 to TRBJ2-7; unclear D gene. Germline V gene lookup returns CDR1 MNHEY and CDR2 SMNVEV (reference sequence). The CDR3 spans 12 residues. V was pared by 4 bases and J by 7 bases, with 11 bases between. The CDR3 DNA is TGTGCCAGCAGTTATGTAGGGAATGAGCAGTACTTC. Encoded protein: CASSYVGNEQYF.